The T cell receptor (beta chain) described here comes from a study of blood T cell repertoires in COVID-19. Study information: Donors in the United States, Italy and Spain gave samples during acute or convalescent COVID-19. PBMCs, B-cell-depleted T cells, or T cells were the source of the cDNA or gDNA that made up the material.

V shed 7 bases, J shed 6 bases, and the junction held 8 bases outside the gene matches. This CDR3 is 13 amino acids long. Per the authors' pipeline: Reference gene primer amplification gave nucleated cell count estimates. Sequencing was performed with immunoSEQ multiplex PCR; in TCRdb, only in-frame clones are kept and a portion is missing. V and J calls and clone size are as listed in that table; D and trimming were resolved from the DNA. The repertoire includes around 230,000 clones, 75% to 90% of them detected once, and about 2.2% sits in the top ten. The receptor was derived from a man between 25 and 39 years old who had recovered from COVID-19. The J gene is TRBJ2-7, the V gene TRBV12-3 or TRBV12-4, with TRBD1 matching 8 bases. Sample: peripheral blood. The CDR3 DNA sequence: TGTGCCAGCACAGGGCAGGGGGCTGGCGAGCAGTACTTC. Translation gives CASTGQGAGEQYF.